Shown below are 21 T cell receptor delta chains from a single sample sequenced in a study of gamma-delta T cells after stem cell transplantation. TCRdb fed the RT-PCR reads to CATT. The table has over a thousand delta-chain clones, around 7.7% seen once. Source material: gamma-delta T cells. Receptor source: a human donor. It is not recorded whose cells these are; they may come from a transplant donor.

Of note for this clone: A much more abundant neighbour one base away suggests this may be a read error. V gene TRDV2 combines with J gene TRDJ1, with 9 bases aligning to TRDD2. The CDR3 runs 20 residues. The J segment lost 0 bases and the V segment lost 3 bases, leaving 19 bases of the junction unmatched. CDR1 is GEAIGNYY and CDR2 is EKD in the germline V gene. In nucleotides, the CDR3 is TGTGCCTGTGACGTCCTTCCTACGGTGAGGGGGGGGCTTTACACCGATAAACTCATCTTT. Its protein is CACDVLPTVRGGLYTDKLIF.

As regards this clone: It may be a read error: a sequence one base away is much more abundant. Within the sample, other DNA sequences also encode this same CDR3. The chain joins TRDV2 to TRDJ1, with 8 bases identical to TRDD3. CDR1 and CDR2 (germline): GEAIGNYY, EKD. CDR3 length equals 21 residues. The CDR3 spells CACDSIFIPNNVLGDTDKLIF. CDR3 DNA: TGTGCCTGTGACTCAATTTTTATTCCTAATAATGTCCTGGGGGACACCGATAAGCTCATCTTT.

This clone is labeled as large. This sample also contains other DNA sequences that code for the same CDR3. CDR3 protein: CACDSISSWDTRQMFF. The CDR3 nucleotides are TGTGCCTGTGACTCGATTAGCTCCTGGGACACCCGACAGATGTTTTTC. The V and J genes are TRDV2 and TRDJ3; D gene unclear. Per the germline V gene, CDR1 is GEAIGNYY and CDR2 is EKD. The CDR3 length is 16 residues. The ends were cut back, 3 bases at V and 0 bases at J, with 8 bases in the middle.

This clone qualifies as medium-sized. The rearrangement joins TRDV2 to TRDJ1; 13 nucleotides match TRDD3. Trimming removed 3 bases from V and 4 bases from J; junction bases left unmatched: 10. This CDR3 contains 17 residues. The germline gives CDR1 GEAIGNYY, CDR2 EKD. CDR3 protein: CACDPVLGDTRDDKLIF. The CDR3 DNA follows: TGTGCCTGTGACCCCGTACTGGGGGATACGCGTGACGATAAACTCATCTTT.

Notes on this clone: At residue 11, the translated DNA and the protein in TCRdb do not agree; the protein given here is derived from the DNA. The chain combines TRDV2 with TRDJ1; TRDD3 matches 9 bases. The CDR3 is 16 residues long. Germline V CDR1 and CDR2: GEAIGNYY, EKD. V shed 3 bases and J 3 bases; nucleotides not matched to a gene: 10. CDR3 in amino acids: CACDSLYWGTSDKLIF. The CDR3 bases are TGTGCCTGTGACTCCCTGTACTGGGGGACATCCGATAAACTCATCTTT.

This clone was counted between two and nine times. This DNA's translation and the protein TCRdb lists, from a much larger clone, do not match at residue 5, likely due to a read error; the protein shown is translated from the DNA. The chain has TRDV2 and TRDJ1, with TRDD3 matching over 10 bases. After removal of 2 bases from V and 1 base from J, the junction contained 12 bases not matched to a gene. This CDR3 is 18 amino acids long. Germline assignment: CDR1 GEAIGNYY and CDR2 EKD. CDR3 nucleotide sequence: TGTGCCTGTGACATCCTCCACCGTACTGGGGGATCCACCGATAAACTCATCTTT. It specifies CACDILHRTGGSTDKLIF.

A note on this clone: TCRdb's listed protein matches a much larger clone and diverges from this DNA's translation at residue 13, likely through a read error; the protein shown comes from the DNA. The chain links TRDV2 to TRDJ3; 11 positions match TRDD3. CDR1 GEAIGNYY and CDR2 EKD come from the germline V gene. This CDR3 spans 19 amino acids. The CDR3 region has the DNA TGTGCCTGTGACACCCTGCTGGGGGATACATCCTGGGGCACCCGACAGATGTTTTTC. Residues: CACDTLLGDTSWGTRQMFF.

This clone was counted only a few times. This likely stems from a read error, as it lies one base from a far larger clone. V usage is TRDV2 and J usage is TRDJ1, with 12 bases that match TRDD3. This CDR3 spans 20 amino acids. Germline-derived CDR1 and CDR2 are GEAIGNYY and EKD. CDR3 region: CACDTVLLGDTQTYTDKPIF. CDR3 DNA: TGTGCCTGTGACACCGTTCTACTGGGGGATACACAGACGTACACCGATAAACCCATCTTT.

As regards this clone: This likely traces to a read error, being one base from a far larger clone. The same CDR3 can be traced to other DNA sequences in this sample. This chain uses TRDV2 with TRDJ1; D remains ambiguous. With 3 bases removed from V and 0 bases from J, the gap between germline ends came to 31 bases. Germline V gene data show CDR1 as GEAIGNYY and CDR2 as EKD. The CDR3 consists of 21 residues. The chain's CDR3 is CACDPTRNLESSLMYTDKLIF. In nucleotides, the CDR3 is TGTGCCTGTGACCCCACAAGGAATCTGGAGTCCTCACTGATGTACACCGATAAACTCATCTTT.

In the case of this clone: TCRdb's protein for this DNA is that of a much larger clone and differs from the translation at residue 8, likely a read error; the protein shown is the DNA translation. CDR3 DNA: TGTGCCTGTGACACCGTCGGGGCTTTTGCTCCCCACACCGATAAACTCATCTTT. Translation: CACDTVGAFAPHTDKLIF. This chain joins TRDV2 and TRDJ1; D unresolved. V gave up 0 bases and J gave up 0 bases, with 19 bases separating them. Germline assignment: CDR1 GEAIGNYY and CDR2 EKD. This CDR3 region has 18 residues.

In this sample, this clone turned up a few times. The rearrangement links TRDV2 to TRDJ1; the match to TRDD3 covers 10 bases. CDR1 GEAIGNYY and CDR2 EKD come from the germline V gene. CDR3 length: 17 residues. V was pared by 1 base and J by 1 base, with 8 bases of the junction left unmatched. The CDR3 bases are TGTGCCTGTGACACATTGGGTACTGGGGGATCCACCGATAAACTCATCTTT. Translation gives CACDTLGTGGSTDKLIF.

With respect to this clone: TCRdb pairs this DNA with a much larger clone's protein that differs at residue 5, likely a read error; the protein shown was translated from the DNA. The chain employs TRDV2 and TRDJ2; TRDD3 matches 11 bases. There are 15 residues in the CDR3. CDR1 is GEAIGNYY, CDR2 EKD, per germline. Unmatched junction bases numbered 6, after V lost 3 bases and J lost 7 bases. CDR3 loop: CACDAAGGYRAQLFF. As DNA, the CDR3 is TGTGCCTGTGACGCCGCTGGGGGATACAGAGCACAACTCTTCTTT.

This clone qualifies as medium-sized. This chain uses TRDV2 with TRDJ3; 13 nucleotides line up with TRDD3. The CDR3 extends over 20 amino acids. V lost 3 bases, J lost 0 bases, and 7 bases stayed unmatched. The germline V gene has CDR1 GEAIGNYY and CDR2 EKD. DNA for the CDR3: TGTGCCTGTGACCTTACTGGGGGATACGCCCCCTCCTGGGACACCCGACAGATGTTTTTC. Translated: CACDLTGGYAPSWDTRQMFF.

This clone is large within its sample. The rearrangement uses TRDV2 and TRDJ1; 10 nucleotides align to TRDD3. V was clipped by 0 bases and J by 3 bases; unmatched bases: 9. The CDR3 length is 17 residues. The V gene's germline CDR1 is GEAIGNYY and CDR2 EKD. Here the CDR3 DNA reads TGTGCCTGTGACACCCTCGGGTTTACTGGGGGATCCGATAAACTCATCTTT. Its translation is CACDTLGFTGGSDKLIF.

This clone has more than one count but fewer than ten. A clone one base away is much larger, so this may be a read error. CDR3 amino acids: CAGDTVMGSWDTRQMFF. The CDR3, as DNA: TGTGCCGGTGACACCGTGATGGGCTCCTGGGACACCCGACAGATGTTTTTC. The rearrangement joins TRDV2 to TRDJ3; no definite D call. Germline values: CDR1 GEAIGNYY, CDR2 EKD. This CDR3 contains 17 residues.

About this clone itself: Only one base separates this from a far larger clonotype, so it likely reflects a read error. The chain joins TRDV2 to TRDJ3; 12 nucleotides align to TRDD3. Germline CDR1 is GEAIGNYY and CDR2 is EKD. CDR3 length: 23 residues. CDR3 nucleotide sequence: TGTGCCTGTGACATCGTGTTGACTGGGGGATACCCTGTGGGCTCCTGGGACACCCGACAGGTGTTTTTC. Amino acids: CACDIVLTGGYPVGSWDTRQVFF.

In its sample, this clone was seen a few times. A far larger clone is only one base removed, so a read error is likely. Other DNA sequences in the sample encode the same CDR3. J is TRDJ1 and V is TRDV2, with D tentatively TRDD3 (6 bases). The CDR3 has 15 residues. In germline, CDR1 is GEAIGNYY, CDR2 EKD. Trimming removed 3 bases at V and 1 base at J, with 14 bases between. The CDR3 DNA reads TGTGCCTGTGACGCCCTACTGGGCTCCACCGATAAACTCATCTTT. Translating gives CACDALLGSTDKLIF.

This clone was counted between two and nine times. Given a much more abundant clone one base away, this may be a read error. Other DNA sequences in this specimen translate into the identical CDR3. The chain has TRDV2 and TRDJ2; 7 nucleotides match TRDD3. CDR1 is GEAIGNYY, CDR2 EKD, per germline. CDR3 size: 18 residues. CDR3 region: CACDTLGATPSLTAQLFF. CDR3 sequence (DNA): TGTGCCTGCGACACTCTGGGGGCCACCCCCTCTTTGACAGCACAACTCTTCTTT.

This clone was counted only a few times. A read error is possible here, since a much larger clone lies one base away. The sample contains more than one DNA sequence encoding this CDR3. The chain is built from TRDV2 and TRDJ1; 12 bases are a match to TRDD3. The V gene's germline CDR1 is GEAIGNYY and CDR2 EKD. The CDR3 runs to 18 residues. The CDR3 here is CACDTLAPGGYGTDKLIF. The DNA of the CDR3 is TGTGCCTGTGACACCCTAGCCCCTGGGGGATACGGGACCGATAAGCTCATCTTT.

This clone occurred a few times. The genes are TRDV2 and TRDJ1; 7 bases fit TRDD3. Germline V CDR1 and CDR2: GEAIGNYY, EKD. The V segment lost 3 bases and the J segment 5 bases; nucleotides outside the gene matches: 14. CDR3 size: 16 residues. As DNA, the CDR3 is TGTGCCTGTGACGAACTTGTAACTGCGGGGGATGATAAACTCATCTTT. This sequence encodes CACDELVTAGDDKLIF.

By its share, this clone is medium-sized. The chain joins TRDV2 to TRDJ1; TRDD3 aligns across 13 bases. The germline V gene has CDR1 GEAIGNYY and CDR2 EKD. V lost 3 bases, J lost 0 bases, and 9 bases stayed unmatched. The CDR3 runs 18 residues. The chain's CDR3 is CACDALLGDTGYTDKLIF. In nucleotides, the CDR3 is TGTGCCTGTGACGCCTTACTGGGGGATACGGGTTACACCGATAAACTCATCTTT.